This TCR beta chain derives from a study of blood T cell repertoires in COVID-19. Trimming removed 0 bases from V and 5 bases from J; junction bases left unmatched: 4. Germline values: CDR1 SGHDT, CDR2 YYEEEE. CDR3 length: 14 residues. Profiling relied on immunoSEQ multiplex PCR, and the TCRdb table lists in-frame clones only, not all of them. The sample has 30,000 to 40,000 clones; nearly 90% are singletons. The specimen was peripheral blood. The origin of this receptor is a man aged 60-69 years with active or convalescent COVID-19. The rearrangement links TRBV5-6 to TRBJ2-5; 7 bases fit TRBD2. In DNA form, the CDR3 reads TGTGCCAGCAGCTTGGTTCCGGGAGGCGAGACCCAGTACTTC. The encoded protein is CASSLVPGGETQYF.